This TCR beta chain was captured by sequencing in a study of blood T cell repertoires in COVID-19. V shed 11 bases, J shed 6 bases, and the junction held 9 bases outside the gene matches. This CDR3 region has 13 residues. From germline, CDR1 is SGHAT and CDR2 FQNNGV. Here immunoSEQ multiplex PCR was the method, and the copy in TCRdb shows in-frame clones only, minus some. The sample consists of hundreds of thousands of clones, approximately 90% of them appearing once. The rearrangement uses TRBV11-2 and TRBJ2-1; 8 positions agree with TRBD1. The sequenced sample was PBMCs or T cells enriched from blood (not recorded which). This sequence was found in a woman aged 30 to 39 with acute COVID-19. The CDR3 nucleotides read TGTGCCGGAGGACAGGGCTCAGTCAATGAGCAGTTCTTC. This encodes CAGGQGSVNEQFF.